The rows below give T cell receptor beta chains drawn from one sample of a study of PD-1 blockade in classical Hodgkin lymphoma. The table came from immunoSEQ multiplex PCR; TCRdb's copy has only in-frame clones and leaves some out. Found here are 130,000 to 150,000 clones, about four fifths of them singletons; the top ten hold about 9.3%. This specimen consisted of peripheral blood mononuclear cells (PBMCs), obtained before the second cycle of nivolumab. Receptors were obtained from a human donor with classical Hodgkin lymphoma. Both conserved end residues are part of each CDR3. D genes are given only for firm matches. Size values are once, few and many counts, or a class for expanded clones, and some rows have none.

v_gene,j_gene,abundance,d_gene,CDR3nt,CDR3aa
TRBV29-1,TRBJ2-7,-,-,TGCAGCGTCGTTTTCCGGGACACCTACGAGCAGTACTTC,CSVVFRDTYEQYF
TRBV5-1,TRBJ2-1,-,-,TGCGCCAGCAGCTTGGGCTATGAGCAGTTCTTC,CASSLGYEQFF
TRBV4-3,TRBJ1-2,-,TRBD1,TGCGCCAGCAGCCAAGCCGGGACAGGGACTTATGGCTACACCTTC,CASSQAGTGTYGYTF
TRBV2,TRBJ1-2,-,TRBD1,TGTGCCAGCAGCGACGAGACAGGGTACGGCTATGGCTACACCTTC,CASSDETGYGYGYTF
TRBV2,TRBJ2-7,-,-,TGTGCCACCCTAGTCCGGGACAACTACGAGCAGTACTTC,CATLVRDNYEQYF
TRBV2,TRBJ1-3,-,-,TGTGCCAGCAAGGCCAGAATTTTTAGTGGCTATTTATATTTT,CASKARIFSGYLYF
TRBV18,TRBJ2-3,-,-,TGTGCCAGCTCACGCCGGCAGGTGGATACGCAGTATTTT,CASSRRQVDTQYF
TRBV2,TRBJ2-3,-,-,TGTGCCAGCAGTTTTGACAGTAAGCTGAATACGCAGTATTTT,CASSFDSKLNTQYF
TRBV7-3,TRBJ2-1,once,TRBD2,TGTGCCAGCAGCTTAGAAGCGGGAGGTTACAATGAGCAGTTCTTC,CASSLEAGGYNEQFF
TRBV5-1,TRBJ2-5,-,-,TGCGCCAGCAGCTTCAGGCCGGAGGAGACCCAGTACTTC,CASSFRPEETQYF
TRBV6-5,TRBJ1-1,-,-,TGTGCCAGCAGTTACCATAAGAACACTGAAGCTTTCTTT,CASSYHKNTEAFF
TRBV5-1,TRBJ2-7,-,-,TGCGCCAGCAGCTTGGCCCCACTACCGGATTCCTACGAGCAGTACTTC,CASSLAPLPDSYEQYF
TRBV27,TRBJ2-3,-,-,TGTGCCAGCAGGGGCAGGGCCACATATACGCAGTATTTT,CASRGRATYTQYF
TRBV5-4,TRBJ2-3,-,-,TGTGCCAGCAGCTCCAGCGGATACACAGATACGCAGTATTTT,CASSSSGYTDTQYF
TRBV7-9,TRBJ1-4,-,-,TGTGCCAGCAGTACTGCAGGGGTTGGGGGTGAAAAACTGTTTTTT,CASSTAGVGGEKLFF
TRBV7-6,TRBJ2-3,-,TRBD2,TGTGCCAGCAGCGTCACTAGCGGGGGGCTCTACACAGATACGCAGTATTTT,CASSVTSGGLYTDTQYF
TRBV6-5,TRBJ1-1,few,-,TGTGCCAGCAGTCAGGGACGGTTGAACACTGAAGCTTTCTTT,CASSQGRLNTEAFF
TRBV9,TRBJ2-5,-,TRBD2,TGTGCCAGCAGCGCCCTGGGTAGCGGGGGTAAGACCCAGTACTTC,CASSALGSGGKTQYF
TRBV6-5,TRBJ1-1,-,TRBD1,TGTGCCAGCAGTTACTCAGGGGGCGCGATTGAAGCTTTCTTT,CASSYSGGAIEAFF
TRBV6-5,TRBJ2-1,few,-,TGTGCCAGCAGTTACCGGTTGGGTGACAATGAGCAGTTCTTC,CASSYRLGDNEQFF
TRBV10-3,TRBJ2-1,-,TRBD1,TGTGCCATTGCCGGGACAGGGGGCTACAATGAGCAGTTCTTC,CAIAGTGGYNEQFF
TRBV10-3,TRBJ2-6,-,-,TGTGCCATCAGTGGAGGGGGGAGGGGAGGTTCTGGGGCCAACGTCCTGACTTTC,CAISGGGRGGSGANVLTF
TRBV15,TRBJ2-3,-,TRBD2,TGTGCCACCAGCAGAGCGGGAGGCGAGGCAGATACGCAGTATTTT,CATSRAGGEADTQYF
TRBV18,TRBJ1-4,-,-,TGTGCCAGCTCACTGGTCGTAAATGAAAAACTGTTTTTT,CASSLVVNEKLFF
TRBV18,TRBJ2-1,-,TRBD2,TGTGCCAGCTCACCACCGAGGGTAGCGGGAGAAGGTAATGAGCAGTTCTTC,CASSPPRVAGEGNEQFF
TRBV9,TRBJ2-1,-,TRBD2,TGTGCCAGCAGCGTACCCATGTACAGCGGGAGCTCCTACAATGAGCAGTTCTTC,CASSVPMYSGSSYNEQFF
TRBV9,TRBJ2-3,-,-,TGTGCCAGCAGCGTAGAATCGACCGCGTACACAGATACGCAGTATTTT,CASSVESTAYTDTQYF
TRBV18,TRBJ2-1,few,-,TGTGCCAGCTCACCACCGTCTGGGTACAATGAGCAGTTCTTC,CASSPPSGYNEQFF
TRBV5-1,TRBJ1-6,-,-,TGCGCCATTTTCCGGGTAAATTCACCCCTCCACTTT,CAIFRVNSPLHF
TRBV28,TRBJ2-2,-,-,TGTGCCAGCATCTGGAGGATTCAGGGCCAAACCGGGGAGCTGTTTTTT,CASIWRIQGQTGELFF
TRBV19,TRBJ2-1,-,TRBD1,TGTGCCAGTACTCCATCGGACAGGGTTGGAAATGAGCAGTTCTTC,CASTPSDRVGNEQFF
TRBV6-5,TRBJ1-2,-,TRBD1,TGTGCCATCACCCGAGGACAGGACGATGGCTACACCTTC,CAITRGQDDGYTF
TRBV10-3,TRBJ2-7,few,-,TGTGCCACTGGGACGGGCTACGAGCAGTACTTC,CATGTGYEQYF
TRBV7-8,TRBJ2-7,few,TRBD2,TGTGCCAGCAGCCGAGCGGGAGGATTAACCTACGAGCAGTACTTC,CASSRAGGLTYEQYF
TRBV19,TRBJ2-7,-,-,TGTGCCAGTAGTCGGGGTGGCCAGAGCTCCTACGAGCAGTACTTC,CASSRGGQSSYEQYF
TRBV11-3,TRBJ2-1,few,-,TGTGCCAGCAGCCCCCGGTCAGGCCTCAATGAGCAGTTCTTC,CASSPRSGLNEQFF
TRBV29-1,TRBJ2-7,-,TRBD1,TGCAGCGTAGTAAATGTACAGGGGCCGGAACCATCCTACGAGCAGTACTTC,CSVVNVQGPEPSYEQYF
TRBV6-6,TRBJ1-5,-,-,TGTGCCAGCAGTTACCGTAGCAATCAGCCCCAGCATTTT,CASSYRSNQPQHF
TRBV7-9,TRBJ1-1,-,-,TGTGCCAGCAGTAAAGCGGGCGCAAGGGGGAAAACTGAAGCTTTCTTT,CASSKAGARGKTEAFF
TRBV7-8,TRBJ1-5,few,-,TGTGCCAGCAGCTCCCGCTGGGCGGACAATCAGCCCCAGCATTTT,CASSSRWADNQPQHF
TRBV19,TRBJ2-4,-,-,TGTGCCAGTAGTCGCTCAGGGGCCAAAAACATTCAGTACTTC,CASSRSGAKNIQYF
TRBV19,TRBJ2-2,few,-,TGTGCCAGTAAGCCCAGGGGAGGCGGGGAGCTGTTTTTT,CASKPRGGGELFF
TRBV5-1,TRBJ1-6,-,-,TGCGCCAGCAGCTTGGAAGGGAATTCACCCCTCCACTTT,CASSLEGNSPLHF
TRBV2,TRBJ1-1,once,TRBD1,TGTGCCAGCAGTCAACAGACAGGGGTGCGTACTGAAGCTTTCTTT,CASSQQTGVRTEAFF
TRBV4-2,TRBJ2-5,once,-,TGTGCCAGCAGCCAACAGTGGGGGAACCAAGAGACCCAGTACTTC,CASSQQWGNQETQYF
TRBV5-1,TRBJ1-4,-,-,TGCGCCAGCAGCTGGGACTTGGGGGGTGGAAAACTGTTTTTT,CASSWDLGGGKLFF
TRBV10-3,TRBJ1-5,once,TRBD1,TGTGCCATCAGTGCGGGGACAGGGGGCAATCAGCCCCAGCATTTT,CAISAGTGGNQPQHF
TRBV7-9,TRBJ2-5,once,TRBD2,TGTGCCAGCAGCCCTCCTGGCGGGGGGGAGGAGACCCAGTACTTC,CASSPPGGGEETQYF
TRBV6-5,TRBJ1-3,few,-,TGTGCCAGCAGTCTGTCACCAGGGATTCACACCATATATTTT,CASSLSPGIHTIYF
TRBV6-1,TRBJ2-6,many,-,TGTGCCAGCCATGGGGGGAGTTTTGGGGCCAACGTCCTGACTTTC,CASHGGSFGANVLTF
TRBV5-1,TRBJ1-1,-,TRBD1,TGCGCCAGCAGCTTGGACGGACAGGGTGAAGCTTTCTTT,CASSLDGQGEAFF
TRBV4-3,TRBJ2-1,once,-,TGCGCCAGCAGCTTCAGGCTGGCGGGACGGTACAATGAGCAGTTCTTC,CASSFRLAGRYNEQFF
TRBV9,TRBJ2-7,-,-,TGTGCCAGCAGCGTAGGCAGGGGATACGGCGAGCAGTACTTC,CASSVGRGYGEQYF
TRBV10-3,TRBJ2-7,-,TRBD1,TGTGCCATCGGCCGGACAGGGGAACCCTACGAGCAGTACTTC,CAIGRTGEPYEQYF
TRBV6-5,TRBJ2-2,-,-,TGTGCCAGCAGTTATTCCACCCCCAGGGTCACCGGGGAGCTGTTTTTT,CASSYSTPRVTGELFF
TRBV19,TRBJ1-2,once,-,TGTGCCAGTAGTATGGGCGGGGGCTACACCTTC,CASSMGGGYTF
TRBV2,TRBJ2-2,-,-,TGTGCCAGCAGTGAGCGGCAGACAACCGGGGAGCTGTTTTTT,CASSERQTTGELFF
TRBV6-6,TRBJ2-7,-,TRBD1,TGTGCCAGCAGTTCTCTGACAGGGACCAACGAGCAGTACTTC,CASSSLTGTNEQYF
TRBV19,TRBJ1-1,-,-,TGTGCCAGTAGCAACAGGTTCACTGAAGCTTTCTTT,CASSNRFTEAFF